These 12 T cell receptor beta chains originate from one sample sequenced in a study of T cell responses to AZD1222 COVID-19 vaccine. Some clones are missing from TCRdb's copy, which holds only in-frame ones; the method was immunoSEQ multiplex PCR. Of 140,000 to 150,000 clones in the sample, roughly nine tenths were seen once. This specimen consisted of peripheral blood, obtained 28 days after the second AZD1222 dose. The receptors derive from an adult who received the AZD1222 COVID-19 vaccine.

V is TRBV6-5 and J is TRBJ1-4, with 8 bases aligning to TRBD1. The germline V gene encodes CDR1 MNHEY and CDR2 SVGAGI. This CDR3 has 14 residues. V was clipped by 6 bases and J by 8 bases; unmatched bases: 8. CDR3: CASSQGAIGEKLFF. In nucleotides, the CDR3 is TGTGCCAGCAGCCAGGGGGCTATCGGGGAAAAACTGTTTTTT.

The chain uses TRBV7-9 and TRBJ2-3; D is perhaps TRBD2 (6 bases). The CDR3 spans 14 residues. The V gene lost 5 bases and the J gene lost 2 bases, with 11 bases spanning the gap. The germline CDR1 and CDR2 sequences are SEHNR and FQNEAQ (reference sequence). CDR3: CASSPGLDTDTQYF. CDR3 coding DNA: TGTGCCAGCAGCCCGGGACTTGACACAGATACGCAGTATTTT.

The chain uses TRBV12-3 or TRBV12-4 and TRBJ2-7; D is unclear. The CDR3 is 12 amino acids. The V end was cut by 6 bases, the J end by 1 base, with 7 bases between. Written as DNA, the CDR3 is TGTGCCAGCAGGTGGAGTTCCTACGAGCAGTACTTC. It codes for CASRWSSYEQYF.

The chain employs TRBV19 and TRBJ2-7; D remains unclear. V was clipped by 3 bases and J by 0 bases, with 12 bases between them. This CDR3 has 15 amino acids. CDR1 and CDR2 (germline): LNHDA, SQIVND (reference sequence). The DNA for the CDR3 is TGTGCCAGTAGTATGGGTTTTTCAGTCTCCTACGAGCAGTACTTC. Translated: CASSMGFSVSYEQYF.

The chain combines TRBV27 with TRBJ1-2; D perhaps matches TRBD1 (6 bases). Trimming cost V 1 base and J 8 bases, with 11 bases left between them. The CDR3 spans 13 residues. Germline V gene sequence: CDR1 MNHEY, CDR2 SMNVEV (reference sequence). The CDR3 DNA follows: TGTGCCAGCAGTTTATTGGGGGCGCGGGGCTACACCTTC. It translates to CASSLLGARGYTF.

CDR3 sequence: CAIRYTDTQYF. The CDR3 DNA is TGTGCCATCAGATACACAGATACGCAGTATTTT. This sequence joins TRBV10-3 and TRBJ2-3; D remains ambiguous. Germline V gene sequence: CDR1 ENHRY, CDR2 SYGVKD. The CDR3 consists of 11 residues. Between the trimmed V and J ends, which lost 6 bases and 2 bases, there was a span of 3 bases.

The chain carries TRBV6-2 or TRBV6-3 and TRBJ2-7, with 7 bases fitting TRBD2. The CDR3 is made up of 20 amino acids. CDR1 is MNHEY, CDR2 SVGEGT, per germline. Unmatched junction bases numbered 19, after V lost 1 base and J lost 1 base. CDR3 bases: TGTGCCAGCAGTTACTTTTCCAGTGTTCGTCCGGGAGGACGGTCCTACGAGCAGTACTTC. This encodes CASSYFSSVRPGGRSYEQYF.

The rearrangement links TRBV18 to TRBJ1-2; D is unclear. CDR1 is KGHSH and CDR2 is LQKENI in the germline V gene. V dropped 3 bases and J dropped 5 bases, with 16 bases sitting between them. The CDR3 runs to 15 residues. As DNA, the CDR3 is TGTGCCAGCTCACCCTCCGGCGCAAGAATGTATGGCTACACCTTC. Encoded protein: CASSPSGARMYGYTF.

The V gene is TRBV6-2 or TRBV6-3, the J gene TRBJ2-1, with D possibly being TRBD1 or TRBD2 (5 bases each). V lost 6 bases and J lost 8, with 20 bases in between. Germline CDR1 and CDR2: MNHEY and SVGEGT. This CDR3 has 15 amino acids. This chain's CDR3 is CASSPWDGNIYEQFF. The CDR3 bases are TGTGCCAGCAGCCCTTGGGACGGTAACATCTATGAGCAGTTCTTC.

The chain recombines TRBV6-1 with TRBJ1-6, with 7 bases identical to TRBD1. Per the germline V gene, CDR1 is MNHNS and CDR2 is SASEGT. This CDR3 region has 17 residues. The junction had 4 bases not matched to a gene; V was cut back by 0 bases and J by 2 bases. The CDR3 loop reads CASSEAQGGTYNSPLHF. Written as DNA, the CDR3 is TGTGCCAGCAGTGAAGCGCAGGGGGGGACCTATAATTCACCCCTCCACTTT.

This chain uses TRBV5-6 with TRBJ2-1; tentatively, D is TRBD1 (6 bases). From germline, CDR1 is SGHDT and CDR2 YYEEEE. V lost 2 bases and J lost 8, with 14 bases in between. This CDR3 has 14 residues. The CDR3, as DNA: TGTGCCAGCAGCTTTTCTACAGGGATCGATGAGCAGTTCTTC. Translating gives CASSFSTGIDEQFF.

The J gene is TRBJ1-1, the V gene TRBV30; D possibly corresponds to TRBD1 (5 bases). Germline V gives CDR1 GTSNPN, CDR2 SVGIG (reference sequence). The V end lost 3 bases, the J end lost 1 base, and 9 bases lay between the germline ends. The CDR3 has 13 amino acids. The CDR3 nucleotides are TGTGCCTGGAGGGTTAGGGGGAACACTGAAGCTTTCTTT. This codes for CAWRVRGNTEAFF.